This T cell receptor beta chain stems from a study of shared clonotypes between healthy human individuals. With 5 bases clipped from V and 6 bases from J, the junction kept 12 bases outside the gene matches. The germline CDR1 and CDR2 sequences are MDHEN and SYDVKM. This CDR3 contains 16 residues. To note about this clone: No antigen is known for it.

Sequenced by immunoSEQ multiplex PCR; TCRdb stores in-frame clones only, minus some. The data hold about 710,000 clones, with around 73% observed a single time. General study results and limits: In several donors, around 5% of naive CD4 clonotypes appeared in common. Though the depth was large, rarefaction showed that sorted-subset sequencing was incomplete.

The specimen sequenced was memory CD4+ T cells sorted from blood. Subset defined: CD45RA-negative fraction. The chain uses TRBV28 and TRBJ2-1; 8 bases match TRBD2. This TCR came from a woman aged 25 to 39 in good health. CDR3 loop: CASSVPAGGGGNEQFF. As DNA, the CDR3 is TGTGCCAGCAGTGTCCCCGCGGGAGGTGGTGGCAATGAGCAGTTCTTC.